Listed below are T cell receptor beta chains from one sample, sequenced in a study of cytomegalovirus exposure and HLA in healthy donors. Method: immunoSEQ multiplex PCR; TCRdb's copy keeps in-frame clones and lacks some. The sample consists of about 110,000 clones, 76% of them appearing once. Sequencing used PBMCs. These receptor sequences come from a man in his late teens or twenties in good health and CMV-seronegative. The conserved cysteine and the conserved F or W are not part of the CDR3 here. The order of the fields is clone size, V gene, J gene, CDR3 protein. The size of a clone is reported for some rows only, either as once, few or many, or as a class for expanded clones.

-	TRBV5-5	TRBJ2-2	ASSLGGRRTNTGELF
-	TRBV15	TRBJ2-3	ATSRRRLDRDNGTDTQY
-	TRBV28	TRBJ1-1	ASRPGGQGEAF
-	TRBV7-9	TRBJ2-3	ASSLGAQEDTQY
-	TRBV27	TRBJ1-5	ASSLGWGRIEPQH
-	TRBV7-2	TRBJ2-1	ASSPVPSSYNEQF
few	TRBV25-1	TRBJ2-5	ASSDWGSGETQY
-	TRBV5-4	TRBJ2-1	ASSLAGGGNEQF
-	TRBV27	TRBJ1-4	ASSRGLGKNEKLF
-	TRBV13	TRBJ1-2	ASSRGTSGGSNYGYT
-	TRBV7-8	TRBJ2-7	ASSSQGALSYEQY
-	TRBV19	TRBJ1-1	ATTDRGSRNTEAF
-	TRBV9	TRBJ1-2	ASSVVGPYYGYT
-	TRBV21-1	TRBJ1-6	ASSKDRGLRHNSPLH
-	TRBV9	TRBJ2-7	ASSDGGSYEQY
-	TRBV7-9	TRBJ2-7	ASSPRGQVLSYEQY
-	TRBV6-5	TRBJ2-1	ASSTKRGPYNEQF
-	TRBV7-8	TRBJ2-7	ASSLAGGGYEQY
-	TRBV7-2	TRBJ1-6	ASSLVGGSNSPLH
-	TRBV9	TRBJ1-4	ASSQMGGAEKLF
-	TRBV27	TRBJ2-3	ATGVDTDTQY
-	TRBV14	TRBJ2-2	ASTNLHSGTGELF
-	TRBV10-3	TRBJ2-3	AANGQLTDTQY
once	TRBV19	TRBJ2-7	ASKGGYEQY
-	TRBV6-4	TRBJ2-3	ASSDGAGDTDTQY
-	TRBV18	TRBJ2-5	ASSPQRGSETQY
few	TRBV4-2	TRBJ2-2	ASSQGPTGNTGELF
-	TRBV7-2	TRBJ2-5	ASSEGQGGEETQY
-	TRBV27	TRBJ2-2	ASSLRAGGLANTGELF
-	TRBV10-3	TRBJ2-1	AIRAGADSYNEQF
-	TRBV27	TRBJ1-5	ASRAGISNQPQH
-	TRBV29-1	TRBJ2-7	SAVVFQGFEQY
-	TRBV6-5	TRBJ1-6	ASRQQSNSPLH
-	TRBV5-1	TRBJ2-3	ASSTGTFSDTQY
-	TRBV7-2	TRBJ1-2	ASSLTGHSYGYT
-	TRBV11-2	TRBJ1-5	ASSLARGNNQPQH
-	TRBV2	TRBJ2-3	ATQPPWGGSATDTQY
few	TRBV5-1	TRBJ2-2	ASSLASGGLRNTGELF
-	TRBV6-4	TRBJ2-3	ASSDSGQGADTQY
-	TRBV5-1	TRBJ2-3	ASRADSFGDTQY
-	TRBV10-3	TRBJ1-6	AISGGTDSPLH
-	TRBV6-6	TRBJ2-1	ASIPHSGNEQF
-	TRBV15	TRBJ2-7	ATSRATGVSYEQY
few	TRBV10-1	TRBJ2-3	ASSEIGTHTDTQY
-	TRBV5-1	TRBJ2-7	ASSSLSGGPWEQY
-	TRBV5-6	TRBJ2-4	ASSLFVRTGTLAKNIQY
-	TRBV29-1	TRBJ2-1	SVAAGERQF
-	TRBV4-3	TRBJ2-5	ASSQDREETQY
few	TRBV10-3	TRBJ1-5	AIRGGEGEPQH
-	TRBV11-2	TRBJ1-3	ASSLGAGNSGNTIY
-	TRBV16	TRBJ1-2	ASSRPNAGLSSGYT
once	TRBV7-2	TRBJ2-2	ASSPRLSGELF
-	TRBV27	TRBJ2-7	ASSQDLSYEQY
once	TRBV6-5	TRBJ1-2	ASSGQGRSYGYT
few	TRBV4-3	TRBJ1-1	ASSRAGAEAF
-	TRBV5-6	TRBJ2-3	ASSLTLGTSTDTQY
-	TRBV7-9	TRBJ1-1	SSSSGGTEAF
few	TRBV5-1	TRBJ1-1	ASSLVGTGVTEAF
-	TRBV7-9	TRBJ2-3	ASSSIAGATDTQY